This T cell receptor (beta chain) is from a study of monozygotic twins with inflammatory bowel disease. With the 5' RACE reads reprocessed, TCRdb shows one record per CDR3 protein and no DNA. This table holds roughly 160,000 distinct CDR3 sequences. As concerns this clonotype: Its antigen remains unidentified.

Findings and caveats of the study: Between concordant and discordant twins, repertoire similarity failed to differ, a result that limited power may explain. Neither one strong signal nor one clonotype associated with IBD was supported.

Sequences were obtained from blood. This clonotype was sampled from a human donor with ulcerative colitis or Crohn's disease, or a healthy co-twin of an affected twin (not recorded which).

CDR3 amino acids: CASSQVFPPGLAGVAADTQYF. The chain links TRBV4-1 to TRBJ2-3; TCRdb calls TRBD2, which cannot be checked without DNA. Germline CDR1 reads MGHRA; CDR2 reads YSYEKL. The CDR3 sequence is 21 residues long.